The present T cell receptor beta chain was sequenced within a study of early T cells in non-severe SARS-CoV-2 infection. Study-level information: Bulk RNA taken from unsorted whole blood was sequenced, leaving chains unpaired.

Regarding this clonotype: Its specificity is unknown.

Broader study findings: The study's VDJdb matching favored anti-spike CD8 responses and missed private and CD4 specificities.

The germline V gene has CDR1 MNHNS and CDR2 SASEGT. There are 15 residues in the CDR3. Trimming at V came to 6 bases and at J to 2 bases, leaving 7 bases not matched to a gene. The TCR library protocol was used to attach unique molecular identifiers. These identifiers were attached to individual cDNA molecules. Using its own MiXCR run on the 5' RACE reads, TCRdb lists one record per CDR3 protein. The sample consists of roughly 40,000 distinct CDR3 sequences, roughly 5.7% of them appearing once. V is TRBV6-1 and J is TRBJ2-1; 7 bases are shared with TRBD1. The TCR was taken from an adult who was a healthcare worker with PCR-confirmed SARS-CoV-2 infection or an uninfected control (not recorded which). The sequenced material came from whole blood. Here the CDR3 reads CASRVQGSPYNEQFF. CDR3 DNA: TGTGCCAGCAGAGTACAGGGGTCCCCCTACAATGAGCAGTTCTTC.